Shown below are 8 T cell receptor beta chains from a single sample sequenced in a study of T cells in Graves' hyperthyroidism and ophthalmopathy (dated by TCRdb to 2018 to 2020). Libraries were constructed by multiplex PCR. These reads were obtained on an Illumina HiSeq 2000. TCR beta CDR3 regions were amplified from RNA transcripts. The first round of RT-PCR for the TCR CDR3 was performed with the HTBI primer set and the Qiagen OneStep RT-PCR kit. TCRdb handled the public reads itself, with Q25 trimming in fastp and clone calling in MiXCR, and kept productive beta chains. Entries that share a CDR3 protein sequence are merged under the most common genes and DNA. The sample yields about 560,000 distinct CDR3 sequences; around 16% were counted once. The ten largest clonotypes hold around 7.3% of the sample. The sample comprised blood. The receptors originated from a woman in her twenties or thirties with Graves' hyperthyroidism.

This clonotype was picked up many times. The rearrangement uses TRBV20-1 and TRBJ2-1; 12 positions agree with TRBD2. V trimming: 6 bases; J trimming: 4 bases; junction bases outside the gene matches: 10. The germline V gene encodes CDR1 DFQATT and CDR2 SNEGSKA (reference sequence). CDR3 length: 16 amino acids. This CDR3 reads CSAHPTSGSRYNEQFF. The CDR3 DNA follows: TGCAGTGCCCACCCGACTAGCGGGAGTAGGTACAATGAGCAGTTCTTC.

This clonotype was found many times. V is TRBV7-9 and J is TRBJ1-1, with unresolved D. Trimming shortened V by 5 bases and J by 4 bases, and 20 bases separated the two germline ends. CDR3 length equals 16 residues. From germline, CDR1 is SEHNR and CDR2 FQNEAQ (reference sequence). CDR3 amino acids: CASSVHAGRTGTEAFF. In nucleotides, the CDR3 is TGTGCCAGCAGCGTACACGCCGGGAGAACTGGCACTGAAGCTTTCTTT.

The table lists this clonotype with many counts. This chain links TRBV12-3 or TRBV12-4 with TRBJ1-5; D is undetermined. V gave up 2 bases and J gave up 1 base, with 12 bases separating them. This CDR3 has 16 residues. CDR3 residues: CASSLSVRQSNQPQHF. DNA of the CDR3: TGTGCCAGCAGTTTAAGTGTCCGGCAGAGCAATCAGCCCCAGCATTTT.

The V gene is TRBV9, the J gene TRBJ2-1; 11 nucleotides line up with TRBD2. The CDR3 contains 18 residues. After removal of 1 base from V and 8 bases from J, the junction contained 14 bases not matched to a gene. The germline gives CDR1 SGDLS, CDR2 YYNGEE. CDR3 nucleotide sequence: TGTGCCAGCAGCGTACCGGTTTCCTCGACTAGCGGGAAGGATGAGCAGTTCTTC. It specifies CASSVPVSSTSGKDEQFF.

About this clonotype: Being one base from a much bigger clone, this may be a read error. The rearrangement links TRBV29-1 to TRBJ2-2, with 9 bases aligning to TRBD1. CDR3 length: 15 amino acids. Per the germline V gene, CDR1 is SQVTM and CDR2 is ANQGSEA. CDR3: CSVDAGTGHTGELLF. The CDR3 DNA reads TGCAGCGTTGACGCCGGGACAGGGCACACCGGGGAGCTGCTTTTT.

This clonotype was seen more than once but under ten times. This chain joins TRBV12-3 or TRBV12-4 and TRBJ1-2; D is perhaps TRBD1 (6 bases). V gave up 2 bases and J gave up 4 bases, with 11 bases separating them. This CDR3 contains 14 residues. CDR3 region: CASSLYRTVYGYTF. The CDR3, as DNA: TGTGCCAGCAGTTTATATCGGACAGTCTATGGCTACACCTTC.

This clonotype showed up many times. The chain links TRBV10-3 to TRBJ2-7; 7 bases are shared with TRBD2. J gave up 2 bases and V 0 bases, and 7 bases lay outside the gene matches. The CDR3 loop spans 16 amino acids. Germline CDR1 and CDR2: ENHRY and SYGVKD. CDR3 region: CAISESGGRQAYEQYF. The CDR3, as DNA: TGTGCCATCAGTGAGTCAGGCGGGAGACAAGCCTACGAGCAGTACTTC.

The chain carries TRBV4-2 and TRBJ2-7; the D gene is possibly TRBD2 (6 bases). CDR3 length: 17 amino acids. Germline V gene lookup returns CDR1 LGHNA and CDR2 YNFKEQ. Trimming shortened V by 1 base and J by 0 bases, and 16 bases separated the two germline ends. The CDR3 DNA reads TGTGCCAGCAGCCAAGGTTACGGGGGTACTACCTCCTACGAGCAGTACTTC. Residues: CASSQGYGGTTSYEQYF.